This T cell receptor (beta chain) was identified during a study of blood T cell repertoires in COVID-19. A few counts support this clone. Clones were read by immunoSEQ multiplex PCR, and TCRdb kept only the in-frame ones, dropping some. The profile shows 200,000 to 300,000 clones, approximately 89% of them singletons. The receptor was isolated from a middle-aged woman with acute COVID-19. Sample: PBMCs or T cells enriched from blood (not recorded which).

DNA of the CDR3: TGTGCCAGCAGCCAAGATTCGCTAGCCGAAGCTTTCTTT. As protein: CASSQDSLAEAFF. The rearrangement links TRBV14 to TRBJ1-1, with D uncertain. Trimming took off 0 bases at V and 8 bases at J, with 10 bases between the two ends. This CDR3 has 13 residues. Germline CDR1 SGHDN, CDR2 FVKESK.